This is a list of T cell receptor beta chains from one sample in a study of cytomegalovirus exposure and HLA in healthy donors. Clones were sequenced by immunoSEQ multiplex PCR, and TCRdb holds only the in-frame ones, with some missing. The table lists about 110,000 clones, approximately 78% of them singletons. The specimen was PBMCs. The receptors here all came from a man in his thirties or forties in good health and CMV-seropositive. Both conserved end residues are part of each CDR3. A D gene is named only where the DNA matches it firmly. Rows may omit the clone size; those that give it use once, few, many or a size class.

D gene	J gene	clone size	V gene	CDR3 protein	CDR3 DNA
TRBD2	TRBJ2-1	-	TRBV9	CASSVAVSGGDYNEQFF	TGTGCCAGCAGCGTAGCGGTGAGCGGGGGGGATTACAATGAGCAGTTCTTC
TRBD1	TRBJ1-4	few	TRBV6-1	CASSGLYGTGSRSGEKLFF	TGTGCCAGCAGTGGACTCTACGGGACAGGGTCCCGTTCAGGTGAAAAACTGTTTTTT
TRBD2	TRBJ2-5	-	TRBV5-1	CASSQNAGLAGVETQYF	TGCGCCAGCAGCCAAAACGCGGGACTAGCGGGAGTAGAGACCCAGTACTTC
TRBD1	TRBJ1-4	-	TRBV5-1	CASRQTGIRTRGTNEKLFF	TGCGCCAGCAGGCAGACAGGGATCCGGACCCGCGGGACTAATGAAAAACTGTTTTTT
-	TRBJ1-1	few	TRBV5-1	CASSLDRANTEAFF	TGCGCCAGCAGCTTGGACAGGGCGAACACTGAAGCTTTCTTT
-	TRBJ2-1	once	TRBV7-6	CASSLSLNNEQFF	TGTGCCAGCAGCTTAAGCTTGAACAATGAGCAGTTCTTC
-	TRBJ2-7	-	TRBV30	CAWDKGIAYEQYF	TGTGCCTGGGACAAGGGGATCGCCTACGAGCAGTACTTC
-	TRBJ1-6	-	TRBV2	CASSGHSPLHF	TGTGCCAGCAGTGGGCATTCACCCCTCCACTTT
TRBD2	TRBJ2-1	-	TRBV5-6	CASSRDLGTSGNGCLF	TGTGCCAGCAGCAGGGATCTAGGGACTAGCGGGAATGGGTGTCTCTTC
TRBD2	TRBJ2-7	-	TRBV5-4	CASSPGTSASEQYF	TGTGCCAGCAGCCCCGGGACTAGCGCCTCCGAGCAGTACTTC
TRBD1	TRBJ1-6	-	TRBV19	CASRTGTGYNSPLHF	TGTGCCAGTAGGACAGGGACCGGGTATAATTCACCCCTCCACTTT
-	TRBJ1-5	few	TRBV5-5	CASSPTRINQPQHF	TGTGCCAGCAGCCCAACAAGAATCAACCAGCCCCAGCATTTT
-	TRBJ1-5	-	TRBV7-8	CASSFRGHSNQPQHF	TGTGCCAGCAGCTTCAGGGGACATAGCAATCAGCCCCAGCATTTT
TRBD2	TRBJ2-6	-	TRBV7-8	CASSDLAGEGGANVLTF	TGTGCCAGCAGCGACCTAGCGGGGGAAGGTGGGGCCAACGTCCTGACTTTC
TRBD1	TRBJ2-2	-	TRBV5-1	CASSLPGGSTGELFF	TGCGCCAGCAGCTTGCCAGGGGGCTCCACCGGGGAGCTGTTTTTT
-	TRBJ1-1	-	TRBV2	CASSDLSRRIWAFF	TGTGCCAGCAGTGACCTCAGCAGGAGGATTTGGGCTTTCTTT
-	TRBJ1-4	-	TRBV19	CASSIDGGRGKLFF	TGTGCCAGTAGTATAGACGGAGGCAGGGGAAAACTGTTTTTT
-	TRBJ1-1	-	TRBV13	CASSSELGLNTEAFF	TGTGCCAGCAGCTCAGAATTGGGGCTGAACACTGAAGCTTTCTTT
-	TRBJ2-5	once	TRBV21-1	CASRVRVITGTGYETQYF	TGTGCCAGCAGAGTCCGGGTCATCACCGGGACAGGTTACGAGACCCAGTACTTC
-	TRBJ2-1	-	TRBV28	CATEGGQGPHNEQFF	TGTGCCACTGAAGGGGGTCAGGGACCCCACAATGAGCAGTTCTTC
-	TRBJ1-1	few	TRBV4-2	CASSQDSVSTEAFF	TGTGCCAGCAGCCAAGATAGCGTTAGCACTGAAGCTTTCTTT
TRBD1	TRBJ2-7	-	TRBV11-2	CASSRTGTGIFEQYF	TGTGCCAGTTCCCGAACCGGGACAGGGATCTTCGAGCAGTACTTC
TRBD1	TRBJ2-1	-	TRBV5-4	CASSLGQGGRWFYEQFF	TGTGCCAGCAGCTTGGGACAGGGGGGACGGTGGTTCTATGAGCAGTTCTTC
-	TRBJ1-1	-	TRBV6-6	CASSNMGRMDEAFF	TGTGCCAGCAGCAATATGGGCCGGATGGATGAAGCTTTCTTT
-	TRBJ2-4	-	TRBV7-2	CASSRMEGGFIQYF	TGTGCCAGCAGCCGTATGGAGGGAGGCTTCATTCAGTACTTC
-	TRBJ2-1	few	TRBV29-1	CSVGSFNEQFF	TGCAGCGTTGGTAGCTTCAATGAGCAGTTCTTC
TRBD1	TRBJ1-4	-	TRBV18	CASSPHRDRGNEKLFF	TGTGCCAGCTCACCACATCGAGACAGGGGAAATGAAAAACTGTTTTTT
TRBD1	TRBJ1-6	few	TRBV30	CAWSLTGSNSPLHF	TGTGCCTGGAGCTTGACAGGGTCCAATTCACCCCTCCACTTT
-	TRBJ1-5	-	TRBV20-1	CSATVNQPQHF	TGCAGTGCTACGGTCAATCAGCCCCAGCATTTT
-	TRBJ2-6	-	TRBV5-1	CASSPRGGYYSGANVLTF	TGCGCCAGCAGCCCCCGCGGAGGATACTACTCTGGGGCCAACGTCCTGACTTTC
TRBD1	TRBJ1-1	-	TRBV27	CASSGRQGTEAFF	TGTGCCAGCAGCGGGCGACAGGGGACTGAAGCTTTCTTT
-	TRBJ2-7	-	TRBV19	CASSTWAGAMGSYEQYF	TGTGCCAGTAGTACCTGGGCAGGGGCTATGGGCTCCTACGAGCAGTACTTC
-	TRBJ1-1	-	TRBV18	CASSPWQNLEAFF	TGTGCCAGCTCACCGTGGCAGAACCTTGAAGCTTTCTTT
-	TRBJ1-4	-	TRBV19	CASSAANEKLFF	TGTGCCAGCTCGGCGGCTAATGAAAAACTGTTTTTT
TRBD2	TRBJ2-3	few	TRBV6-6	CASRWREGQADTQYF	TGTGCCAGCAGATGGCGGGAGGGCCAAGCAGATACGCAGTATTTT
-	TRBJ2-1	-	TRBV7-3	CASSLLALGNEQFF	TGTGCCAGCAGCTTATTAGCGCTGGGCAATGAGCAGTTCTTC
-	TRBJ1-2	once	TRBV19	CASSLRQEAGYGYTF	TGTGCCAGTAGTCTCCGACAGGAGGCTGGCTATGGCTACACCTTC
TRBD1	TRBJ1-2	-	TRBV27	CASSLTGVANYGYTF	TGTGCCAGCAGTTTGACAGGGGTGGCTAACTATGGCTACACCTTC
TRBD2	TRBJ2-1	-	TRBV7-9	CASSLAAGESNEQFF	TGTGCCAGCAGCTTAGCGGCGGGAGAGAGCAATGAGCAGTTCTTC
TRBD1	TRBJ2-5	-	TRBV5-6	CASSFTRTGDLFQETQYF	TGTGCCAGCAGCTTCACCAGGACAGGGGACTTATTCCAAGAGACCCAGTACTTC
TRBD1	TRBJ1-5	few	TRBV10-1	CAILTGDQPQHF	TGCGCCATCTTGACAGGGGATCAGCCCCAGCATTTT
-	TRBJ2-1	-	TRBV27	CASSTSGFEQFF	TGTGCCAGCAGTACTTCAGGGTTTGAGCAGTTCTTC
-	TRBJ2-3	-	TRBV4-2	CASSQEKGLGTDTQYF	TGTGCCAGCAGCCAAGAGAAGGGGTTAGGCACAGATACGCAGTATTTT
-	TRBJ2-1	-	TRBV28	CASHNRRESGNEQFF	TGTGCCAGCCACAACCGACGGGAGAGCGGCAATGAGCAGTTCTTC
-	TRBJ1-6	-	TRBV2	CASSEGWGESSPLHF	TGTGCCAGCAGCGAAGGTTGGGGCGAGAGTTCACCCCTCCACTTT
-	TRBJ1-1	-	TRBV7-9	CASSQRAGRGNTEAFF	TGTGCCAGCAGCCAAAGGGCAGGGAGGGGAAACACTGAAGCTTTCTTT
-	TRBJ1-3	-	TRBV7-6	CASSLGRHFSGNTIYF	TGTGCCAGCAGCTTAGGTCGACACTTCTCTGGAAACACCATATATTTT
-	TRBJ1-3	-	TRBV2	CASSESTGLGNTIYF	TGTGCCAGCAGTGAGTCTACAGGGTTGGGAAACACCATATATTTT